The T cell receptor (beta chain) described here comes from a study of blood T cell repertoires in COVID-19. The data were produced by immunoSEQ multiplex PCR, yet TCRdb's version contains in-frame clones alone and is incomplete. Of more than 95,000 clones listed, approximately 90% are singletons. This clone appeared a few times. The CDR3 totals 17 residues. V shed 4 bases and J 3 bases; nucleotides not matched to a gene: 11. The germline CDR1 and CDR2 sequences are SGHDT and YYEEEE. The sequence came from a man in his sixties with acute or convalescent COVID-19. Sequencing input: peripheral blood. The V gene is TRBV5-6, the J gene TRBJ1-2; 11 bases are shared with TRBD1. The CDR3 region has the DNA TGTGCCAGCAGCCCACCCCTCGGGACAGGGGGTGACTATGGCTACACCTTC. Translated: CASSPPLGTGGDYGYTF. Filled out from reference TRBV5-6 and TRBJ1-2, the complete variable domain reads DAGVTQSPTHLIKTRGQQVTLRCSPKSGHDTVSWYQQALGQGPQFIFQYYEEEERQRGNFPDRFSGHQFPNYSSELNVNALLLGDSALYLCASSPPLGTGGDYGYTFGSGTRLTVV.